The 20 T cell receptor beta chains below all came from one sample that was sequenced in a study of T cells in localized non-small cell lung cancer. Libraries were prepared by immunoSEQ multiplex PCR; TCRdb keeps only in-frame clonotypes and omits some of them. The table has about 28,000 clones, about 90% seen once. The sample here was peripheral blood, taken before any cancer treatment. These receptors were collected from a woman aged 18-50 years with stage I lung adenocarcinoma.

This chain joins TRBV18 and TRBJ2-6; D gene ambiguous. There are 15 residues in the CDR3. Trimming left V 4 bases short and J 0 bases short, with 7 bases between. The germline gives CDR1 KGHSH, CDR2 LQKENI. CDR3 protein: CASSLQPSGANVLTF. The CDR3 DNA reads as TGTGCCAGCTCACTACAGCCCTCTGGGGCCAACGTCCTGACTTTC.

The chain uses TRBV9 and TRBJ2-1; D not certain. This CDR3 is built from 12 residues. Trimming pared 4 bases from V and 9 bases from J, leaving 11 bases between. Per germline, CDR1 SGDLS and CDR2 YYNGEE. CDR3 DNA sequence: TGTGCCAGCAGCCCTAACTTGGGTGAGCAGTTCTTC. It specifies CASSPNLGEQFF.

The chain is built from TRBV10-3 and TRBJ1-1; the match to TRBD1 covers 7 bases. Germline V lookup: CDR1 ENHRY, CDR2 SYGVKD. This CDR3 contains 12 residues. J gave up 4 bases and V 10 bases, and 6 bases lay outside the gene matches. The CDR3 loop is CATNRGGTEAFF. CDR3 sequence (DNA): TGTGCCACCAACAGGGGTGGCACTGAAGCTTTCTTT.

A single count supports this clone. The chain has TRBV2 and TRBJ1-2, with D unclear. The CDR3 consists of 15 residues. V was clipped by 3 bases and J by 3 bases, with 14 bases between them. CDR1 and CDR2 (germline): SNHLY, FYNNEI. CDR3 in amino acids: CASSDESGFDYGYTF. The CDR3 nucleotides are TGTGCCAGCAGTGATGAATCGGGATTCGACTATGGCTACACCTTC.

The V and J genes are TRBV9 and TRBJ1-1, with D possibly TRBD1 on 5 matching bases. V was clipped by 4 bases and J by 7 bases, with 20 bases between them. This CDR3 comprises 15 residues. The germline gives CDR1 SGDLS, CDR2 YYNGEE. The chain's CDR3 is CASSLTDTRTGEAFF. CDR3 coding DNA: TGTGCCAGCAGCTTGACGGACACCCGAACAGGTGAAGCTTTCTTT.

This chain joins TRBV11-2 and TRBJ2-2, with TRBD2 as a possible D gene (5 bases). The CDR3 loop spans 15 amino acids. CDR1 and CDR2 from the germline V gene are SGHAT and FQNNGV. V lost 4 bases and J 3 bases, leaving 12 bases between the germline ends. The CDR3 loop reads CASSWGRGYTGELFF. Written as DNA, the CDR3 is TGTGCCAGCAGCTGGGGTCGAGGGTACACCGGGGAGCTGTTTTTT.

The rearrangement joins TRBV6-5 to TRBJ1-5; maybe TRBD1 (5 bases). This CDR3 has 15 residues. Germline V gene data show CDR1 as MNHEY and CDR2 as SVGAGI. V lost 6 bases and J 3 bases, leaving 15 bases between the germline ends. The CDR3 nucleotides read TGTGCCAGCAGGGCCGGGACTGCTCCCAATCAGCCCCAGCATTTT. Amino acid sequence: CASRAGTAPNQPQHF.

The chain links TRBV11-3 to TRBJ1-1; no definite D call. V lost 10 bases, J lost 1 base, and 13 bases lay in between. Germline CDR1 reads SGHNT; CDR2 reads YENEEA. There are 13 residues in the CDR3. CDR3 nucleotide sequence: TGTGCCACCCTCCGTCGAGCGAACACTGAAGCTTTCTTT. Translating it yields CATLRRANTEAFF.

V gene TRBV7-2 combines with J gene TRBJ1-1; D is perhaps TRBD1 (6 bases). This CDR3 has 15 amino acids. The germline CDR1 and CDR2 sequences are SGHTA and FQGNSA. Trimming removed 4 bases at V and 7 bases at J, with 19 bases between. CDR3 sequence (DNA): TGTGCCAGCAGCTCCGTACCAAGGGGGGCGGGTGAAGCTTTCTTT. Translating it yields CASSSVPRGAGEAFF.

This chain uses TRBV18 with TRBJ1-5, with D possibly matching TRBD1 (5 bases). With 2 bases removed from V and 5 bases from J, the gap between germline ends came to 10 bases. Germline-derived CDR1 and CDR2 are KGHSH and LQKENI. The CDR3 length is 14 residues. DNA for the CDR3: TGTGCCAGCTCACCAGGGCAGGGTTATCAGCCCCAGCATTTT. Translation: CASSPGQGYQPQHF. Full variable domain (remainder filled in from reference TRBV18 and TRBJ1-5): NAGVMQNPRHLVRRRGQEARLRCSPMKGHSHVYWYRQLPEEGLKFMVYLQKENIIDESGMPKERFSAEFPKEGPSILRIQQVVRGDSAAYFCASSPGQGYQPQHFGDGTRLSIL.

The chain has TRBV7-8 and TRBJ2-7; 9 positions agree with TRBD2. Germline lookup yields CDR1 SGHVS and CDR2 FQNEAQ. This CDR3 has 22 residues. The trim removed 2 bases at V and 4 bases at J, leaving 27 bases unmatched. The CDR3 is CASSLFGPLPPLQAGGRYEQYF. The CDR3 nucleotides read TGTGCCAGCAGCTTATTTGGACCACTCCCCCCCCTTCAAGCGGGAGGCCGGTACGAGCAGTACTTC.

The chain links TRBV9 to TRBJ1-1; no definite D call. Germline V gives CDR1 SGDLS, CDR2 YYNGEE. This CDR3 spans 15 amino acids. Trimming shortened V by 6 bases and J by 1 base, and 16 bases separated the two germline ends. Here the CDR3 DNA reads TGTGCCAGCACGTTAACGGCGACCGGGAACACTGAAGCTTTCTTT. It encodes CASTLTATGNTEAFF.

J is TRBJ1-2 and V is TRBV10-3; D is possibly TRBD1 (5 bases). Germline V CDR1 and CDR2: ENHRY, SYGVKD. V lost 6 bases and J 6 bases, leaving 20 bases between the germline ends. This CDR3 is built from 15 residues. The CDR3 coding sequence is TGTGCCATCAGCCGGAATTCAGGGAACCGAGATGGCTACACCTTC. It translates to CAISRNSGNRDGYTF.

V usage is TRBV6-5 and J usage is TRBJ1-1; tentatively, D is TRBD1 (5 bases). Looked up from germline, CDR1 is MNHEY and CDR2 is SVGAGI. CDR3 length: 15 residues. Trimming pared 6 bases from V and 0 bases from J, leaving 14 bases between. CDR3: CASSRGGPLNTEAFF. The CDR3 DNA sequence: TGTGCCAGCAGCCGGGGCGGCCCGTTGAACACTGAAGCTTTCTTT.

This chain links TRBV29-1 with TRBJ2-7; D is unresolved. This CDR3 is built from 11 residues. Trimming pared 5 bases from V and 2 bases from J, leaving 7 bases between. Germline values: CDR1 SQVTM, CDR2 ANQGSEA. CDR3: CSVKRAYEQYF. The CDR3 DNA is TGCAGCGTTAAAAGGGCCTACGAGCAGTACTTC.

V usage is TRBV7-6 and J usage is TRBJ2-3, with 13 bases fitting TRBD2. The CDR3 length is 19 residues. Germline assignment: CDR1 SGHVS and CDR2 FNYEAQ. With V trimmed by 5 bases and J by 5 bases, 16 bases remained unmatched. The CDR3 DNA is TGTGCCAGCAGCCCCATTCTCGCCGGGACTAGCGGGACCAGAGATACGCAGTATTTT. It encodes CASSPILAGTSGTRDTQYF.

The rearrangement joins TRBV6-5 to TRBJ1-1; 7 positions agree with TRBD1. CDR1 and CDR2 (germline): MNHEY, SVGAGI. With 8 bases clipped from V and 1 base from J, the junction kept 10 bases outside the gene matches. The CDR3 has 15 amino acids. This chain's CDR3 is CASSRTGMRNTEAFF. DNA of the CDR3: TGTGCCAGCTCCCGGACAGGTATGAGGAACACTGAAGCTTTCTTT.

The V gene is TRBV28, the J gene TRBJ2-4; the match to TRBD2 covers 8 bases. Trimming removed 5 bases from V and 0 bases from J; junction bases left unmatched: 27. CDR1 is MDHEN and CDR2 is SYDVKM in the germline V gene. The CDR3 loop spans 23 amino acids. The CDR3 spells CASSGLRGFLAGLHKGAKNIQYF. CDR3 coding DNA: TGTGCCAGCAGTGGATTACGGGGATTTCTAGCGGGCCTCCACAAAGGAGCCAAAAACATTCAGTACTTC.

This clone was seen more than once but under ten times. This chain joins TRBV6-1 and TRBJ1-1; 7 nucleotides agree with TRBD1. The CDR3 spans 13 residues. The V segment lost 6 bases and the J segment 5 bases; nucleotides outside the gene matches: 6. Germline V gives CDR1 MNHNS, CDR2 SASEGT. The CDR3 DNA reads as TGTGCCAGCAGCGAACAGGGGTTGACTGAAGCTTTCTTT. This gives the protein CASSEQGLTEAFF.

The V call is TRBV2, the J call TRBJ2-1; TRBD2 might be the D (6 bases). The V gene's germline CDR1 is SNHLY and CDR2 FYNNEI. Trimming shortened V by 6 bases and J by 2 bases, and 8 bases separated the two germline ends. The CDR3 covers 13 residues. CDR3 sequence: CASRREAYNEQFF. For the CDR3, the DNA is TGTGCCAGCAGAAGGGAGGCCTACAATGAGCAGTTCTTC.